The 13 T cell receptor beta chains given below trace back to one sample, sequenced in a study of CD8 T cells in ankylosing spondylitis. Overall study results and limits: In ankylosing spondylitis blood, a motif of roughly 8 highly homologous TCR beta variants appeared characteristic.

MiXCR, applied by TCRdb to the 5' RACE reads, yields one record per CDR3 protein. There are under 250,000 distinct CDR3 sequences in the sample; about 6.7% occur only once, and 13% to 15% lies in the top ten. No antigen is known for these receptors. Sequencing used blood, either unsorted or a sorted T cell fraction (not recorded which). These receptor sequences come from a male donor with ankylosing spondylitis.

At least ten counts were recorded for this clonotype. The chain recombines TRBV25-1 with TRBJ2-1; weak D call: TRBD1 (7 bases). V was shortened by 6 bases and J by 4 bases, with 16 bases between the two germline ends. Germline V lookup: CDR1 MGHDK, CDR2 SYGVNS. This CDR3 is built from 15 residues. CDR3 bases: TGTGCCAGCAGCTCAGGGGGGAGATGGTACAATGAGCAGTTCTTC. Its translation is CASSSGGRWYNEQFF.

This clonotype appeared many times. A read error may account for a junction end that differs from germline. The V and J genes are TRBV29-1 and TRBJ2-7; D possibly corresponds to TRBD1 (5 bases). Germline V CDR1 and CDR2: SQVTM, ANQGSEA. The CDR3 runs 12 residues. CDR3 in DNA: TGCAGCGCTGAAACGTCAGGGTCTGAGCAGTACTTC. Amino acid sequence: CSAETSGSEQYF.

In this sample, this clonotype turned up many times. This chain uses TRBV6-6 with TRBJ1-2, with D unclear. Trimming removed 10 bases at V and 7 bases at J, with 10 bases between. Germline lookup yields CDR1 MNHNY and CDR2 SVGAGI (reference sequence). CDR3 length equals 10 residues. The CDR3 bases are TGTGCCACCTACATGGGTGGCTACACCTTC. As protein: CATYMGGYTF.

The J gene is TRBJ2-7, the V gene TRBV29-1; the D is unclear. V was cut by 2 bases and J by 2 bases, with 10 bases left in between. The CDR3 has 13 amino acids. Germline CDR1 reads SQVTM; CDR2 reads ANQGSEA. CDR3 protein: CSVEKVGTYEQYF. The CDR3 bases are TGCAGCGTTGAAAAAGTCGGTACCTACGAGCAGTACTTC.

This clonotype showed up many times. The chain links TRBV6-2 or TRBV6-3 to TRBJ2-7, with D unresolved. Trimming removed 0 bases at V and 0 bases at J, with 6 bases between. Germline loops: CDR1 MNHEY, CDR2 SVGEGT. The CDR3 loop spans 14 amino acids. DNA of the CDR3: TGTGCCAGCAGTTACTCGAGTCCCTCCTACGAGCAGTACTTC. Residues: CASSYSSPSYEQYF.

This clonotype showed up many times. The chain employs TRBV30 and TRBJ1-1; D remains ambiguous. The CDR3 spans 15 residues. Germline CDR1 GTSNPN, CDR2 SVGIG (reference sequence). Trimming shortened V by 2 bases and J by 0 bases, and 13 bases separated the two germline ends. The CDR3 sequence: CAWSRENFMNTEAFF. The CDR3 region has the DNA TGTGCCTGGAGTAGGGAGAACTTCATGAACACTGAAGCTTTCTTT.

This clonotype was seen repeatedly, ten times or more. The rearrangement links TRBV6-1 to TRBJ1-2, with D unresolved. In germline, CDR1 is MNHNS, CDR2 SASEGT. The CDR3 length is 16 residues. The ends were cut back, 5 bases at V and 2 bases at J, with 18 bases in the middle. CDR3 in amino acids: CASSRTPPDANYGYTF. In nucleotides, the CDR3 is TGTGCCAGCAGTAGGACCCCCCCAGACGCCAACTATGGCTACACCTTC.

This clonotype was counted at least ten times. The CDR3 DNA reads TGTGCCAGCAGACCGTCCCTAAGCTCCTACGAGCAGTACTTC. Its translation: CASRPSLSSYEQYF. The V and J genes are TRBV12-3 or TRBV12-4 and TRBJ2-7; no firm D call. The CDR3 contains 14 residues. V dropped 6 bases and J dropped 0 bases, with 12 bases sitting between them.

This clonotype has a count of ten or more. This sequence joins TRBV27 and TRBJ2-7; D may be TRBD1 (6 bases). Trimming shortened V by 0 bases and J by 6 bases, and 15 bases separated the two germline ends. Germline V CDR1 and CDR2: MNHEY, SMNVEV (reference sequence). CDR3 length: 15 residues. The CDR3 DNA follows: TGTGCCAGCAGTTTATCGACAGGAGCCCTTCGCGAGCAGTACTTC. As protein: CASSLSTGALREQYF.

This clonotype has a count of ten or more. V is TRBV20-1 and J is TRBJ2-7, with 8 bases identical to TRBD1. The ends lost 0 bases at V and 4 bases at J; junction bases unmatched: 5. The CDR3 is 14 residues long. Germline V gives CDR1 DFQATT, CDR2 SNEGSKA (reference sequence). CDR3 region: CSARETGGGYEQYF. CDR3 coding DNA: TGCAGTGCTAGAGAAACAGGGGGAGGTTACGAGCAGTACTTC.

This clonotype was recorded at least ten times. The rearrangement joins TRBV10-3 to TRBJ2-3, with 11 nucleotides matching TRBD2. This CDR3 is 14 amino acids long. Per germline, CDR1 ENHRY and CDR2 SYGVKD. V lost 4 bases to trimming and J lost 4 bases; unmatched junction nucleotides: 1. The CDR3 sequence: CAISVAGGPDTQYF. The DNA of the CDR3 is TGTGCCATCAGTGTAGCGGGGGGGCCAGATACGCAGTATTTT.

This clonotype appeared many times. The rearrangement joins TRBV6-5 to TRBJ2-1; a possible D gene is TRBD2 (5 bases). There are 17 residues in the CDR3. The germline V and J ends were trimmed by 3 bases and 0 bases, with 15 bases remaining between them. CDR1 is MNHEY, CDR2 SVGAGI, per germline. The DNA for the CDR3 is TGTGCCAGCAGTTATCCCCGACTGGGGAGCTCCTACAATGAGCAGTTCTTC. Its protein is CASSYPRLGSSYNEQFF.

This clonotype was detected ten times or more. V and J are TRBV29-1 and TRBJ2-7; possibly TRBD1 for D (5 bases). Germline loops: CDR1 SQVTM, CDR2 ANQGSEA. There are 12 residues in the CDR3. The ends were cut back, 1 base at V and 4 bases at J, with 8 bases in the middle. CDR3 amino acids: CSVEGQGYEQYF. The CDR3 region has the DNA TGCAGCGTTGAAGGGCAGGGATACGAGCAGTACTTC.